The clone carrying this T cell receptor beta chain was counted ten times or more. The data belong to a study of regulatory T cells in long-lasting Graves disease. The time point is: newly diagnosed GD, antithyroid drugs for less than 3 months. PBMCs provided the RNA from which the TCR library was made. Both iRepertoire HTBI primers and Arm-PCR of CDR3 regions were used to build the TCR beta libraries. In TCRdb, the multiplex PCR reads were re-called with MiXCR into one record per CDR3 protein. Counted here are around 450,000 distinct CDR3 sequences, about 15% occurring once; the ten biggest clones make up over 7%. This CDR3 contains 15 residues. Germline trimming cut 6 bases from V and 1 base from J; bases unmatched to any gene: 5. CDR1 is MDHEN, CDR2 SYDVKM, per germline. The sample was also reused in another study, on T cells in Graves' hyperthyroidism and ophthalmopathy. From that study: TCR CDR3 underwent first-round RT-PCR with the HTBI primer set.

The genes are TRBV28 and TRBJ2-1; 8 bases are a match to TRBD2. This clonotype was obtained from a woman aged 40 to 49 with Graves disease. Source: peripheral blood mononuclear cells (PBMCs), taken at new diagnosis, from a patient treated with antithyroid drugs. The CDR3 nucleotides read TGTGCCAGCAGAGTAGCGGGAACATCCTACAATGAGCAGTTCTTC. It yields the protein CASRVAGTSYNEQFF.